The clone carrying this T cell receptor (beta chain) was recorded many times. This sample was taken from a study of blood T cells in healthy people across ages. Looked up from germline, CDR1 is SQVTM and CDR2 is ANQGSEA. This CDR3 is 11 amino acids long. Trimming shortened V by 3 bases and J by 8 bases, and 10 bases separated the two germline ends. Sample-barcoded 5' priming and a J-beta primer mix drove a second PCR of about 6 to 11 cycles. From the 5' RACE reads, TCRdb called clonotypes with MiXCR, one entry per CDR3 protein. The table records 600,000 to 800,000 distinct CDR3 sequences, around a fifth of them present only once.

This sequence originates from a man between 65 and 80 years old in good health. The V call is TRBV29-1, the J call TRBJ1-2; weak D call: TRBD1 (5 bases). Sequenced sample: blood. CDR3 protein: CSVDRERGYTF. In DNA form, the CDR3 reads TGCAGCGTTGACAGGGAGCGGGGCTACACCTTC.